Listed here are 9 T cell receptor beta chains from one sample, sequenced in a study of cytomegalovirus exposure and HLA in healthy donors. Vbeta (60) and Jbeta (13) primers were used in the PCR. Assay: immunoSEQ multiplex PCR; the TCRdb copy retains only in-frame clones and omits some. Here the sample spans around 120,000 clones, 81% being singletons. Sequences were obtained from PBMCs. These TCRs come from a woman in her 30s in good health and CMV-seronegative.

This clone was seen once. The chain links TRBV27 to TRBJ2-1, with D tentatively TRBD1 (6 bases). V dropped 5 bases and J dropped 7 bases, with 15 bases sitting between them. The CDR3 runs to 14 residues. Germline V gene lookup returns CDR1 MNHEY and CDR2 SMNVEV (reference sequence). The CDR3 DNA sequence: TGTGCCAGCAGTACCCAGACAGGTTCAAATGAGCAGTTCTTC. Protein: CASSTQTGSNEQFF.

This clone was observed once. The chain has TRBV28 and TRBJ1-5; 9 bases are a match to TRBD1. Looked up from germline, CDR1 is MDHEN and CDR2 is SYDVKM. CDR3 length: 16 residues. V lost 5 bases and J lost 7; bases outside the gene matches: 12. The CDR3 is CASSPTNRGPWQPQHF. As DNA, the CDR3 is TGTGCCAGCAGTCCAACTAACAGGGGGCCGTGGCAGCCCCAGCATTTT.

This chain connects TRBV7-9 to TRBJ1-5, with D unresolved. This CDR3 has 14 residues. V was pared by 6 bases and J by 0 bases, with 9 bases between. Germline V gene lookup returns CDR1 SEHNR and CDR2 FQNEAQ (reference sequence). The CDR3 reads CASRPTDSNQPQHF. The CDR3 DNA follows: TGTGCCAGCAGGCCTACAGATAGCAATCAGCCCCAGCATTTT.

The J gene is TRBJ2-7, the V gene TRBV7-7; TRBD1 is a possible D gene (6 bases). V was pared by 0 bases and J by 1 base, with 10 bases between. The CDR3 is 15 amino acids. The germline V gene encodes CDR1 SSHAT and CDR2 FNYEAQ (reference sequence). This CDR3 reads CASSLAAGDSYEQYF. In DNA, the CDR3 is TGTGCCAGCAGCTTAGCGGCAGGGGATTCCTACGAGCAGTACTTC. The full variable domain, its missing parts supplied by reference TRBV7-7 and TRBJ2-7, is GAGVSQSPRYKVTKRGQDVTLRCDPISSHATLYWYQQALGQGPEFLTYFNYEAQPDKSGLPSDRFSAERPEGSISTLTIQRTEQRDSAMYRCASSLAAGDSYEQYFGPGTRLTVT.

The DNA of the CDR3 is TGTGCCAGCAGCTTAGGCCGTCCCCCCGGGATGAACACTGAAGCTTTCTTT. Its protein is CASSLGRPPGMNTEAFF. The gene calls are TRBV13 and TRBJ1-1; D uncertain. The CDR3 runs to 17 residues. Trimming pared 0 bases from V and 0 bases from J, leaving 14 bases between. The germline CDR1 and CDR2 sequences are PRHDT and FYEKMQ (reference sequence).

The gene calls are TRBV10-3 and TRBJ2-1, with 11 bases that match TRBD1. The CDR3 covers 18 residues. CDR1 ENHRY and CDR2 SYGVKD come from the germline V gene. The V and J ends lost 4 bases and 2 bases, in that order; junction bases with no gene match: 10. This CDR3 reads CAISVSPGQGAAYNEQFF. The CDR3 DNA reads TGTGCCATCAGTGTTTCCCCCGGACAGGGGGCTGCCTACAATGAGCAGTTCTTC.

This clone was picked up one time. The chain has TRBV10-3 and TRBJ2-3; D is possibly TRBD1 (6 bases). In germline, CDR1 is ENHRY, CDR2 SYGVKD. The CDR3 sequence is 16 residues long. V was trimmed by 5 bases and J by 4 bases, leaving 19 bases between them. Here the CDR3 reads CAISKLGGEGADTQYF. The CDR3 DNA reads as TGTGCCATCAGTAAGCTAGGTGGAGAGGGGGCAGATACGCAGTATTTT.

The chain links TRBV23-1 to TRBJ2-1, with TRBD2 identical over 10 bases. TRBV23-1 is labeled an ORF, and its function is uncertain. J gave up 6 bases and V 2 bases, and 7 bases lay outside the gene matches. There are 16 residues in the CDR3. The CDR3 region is CASSQPGLAASNEQFF. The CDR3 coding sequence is TGCGCCAGCAGTCAACCAGGACTAGCGGCGTCCAATGAGCAGTTCTTC.

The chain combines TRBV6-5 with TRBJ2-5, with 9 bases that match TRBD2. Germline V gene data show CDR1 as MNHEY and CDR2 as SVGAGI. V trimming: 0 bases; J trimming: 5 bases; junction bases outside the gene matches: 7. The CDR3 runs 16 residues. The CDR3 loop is CASSYSTGGRAETQYF. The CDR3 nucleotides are TGTGCCAGCAGTTACTCGACGGGCGGGAGGGCCGAGACCCAGTACTTC.